These 25 T cell receptor beta chains were all obtained from the same sample, sequenced in a study of shared T cell receptors in the human thymus. Clones were sequenced by immunoSEQ multiplex PCR, and TCRdb holds only the in-frame ones, with some missing. The repertoire holds over 650,000 clones, around 87% seen once, with about 0.0094% in the top ten. Separately, the same data were catalogued under a study of human thymus T cells.

Sequencing was done on a sample of thymocytes. The receptors come from a boy under three years old with a congenital heart defect.

This clone was detected once. The chain employs TRBV27 and TRBJ1-2; the match to TRBD1 covers 7 bases. V dropped 3 bases and J dropped 2; count of bases not matched to a gene: 12. Per germline, CDR1 MNHEY and CDR2 SMNVEV (reference sequence). The CDR3 length is 17 residues. This chain's CDR3 is CASSLTGRALSNYGYTF. DNA of the CDR3: TGTGCCAGCAGTTTGACAGGGAGAGCGTTGAGCAACTATGGCTACACCTTC.

The J gene is TRBJ2-7, the V gene TRBV7-9; 15 nucleotides line up with TRBD2. V lost 5 bases, J lost 0 bases, and 11 bases stayed unmatched. CDR3 length: 19 amino acids. Germline lookup yields CDR1 SEHNR and CDR2 FQNEAQ (reference sequence). The CDR3 sequence is CASSTPGLAGGPDSYEQYF. As DNA, the CDR3 is TGTGCCAGCAGCACCCCGGGACTAGCGGGGGGTCCAGACTCCTACGAGCAGTACTTC. Full variable domain (missing parts from reference TRBV7-9 and TRBJ2-7): DTGVSQNPRHKITKRGQNVTFRCDPISEHNRLYWYRQTLGQGPEFLTYFQNEAQLEKSRLLSDRFSAERPKGSFSTLEIQRTEQGDSAMYLCASSTPGLAGGPDSYEQYFGPGTRLTVT.

The gene calls are TRBV28 and TRBJ2-7; D unresolved. CDR1 and CDR2 (germline): MDHEN, SYDVKM. The V gene lost 10 bases and the J gene lost 1 base, with 11 bases spanning the gap. CDR3 length: 12 amino acids. CDR3 in DNA: TGTGCCACCGCTCTAATATCCTACGAGCAGTACTTC. Translating gives CATALISYEQYF.

The chain combines TRBV2 with TRBJ1-5; 7 nucleotides agree with TRBD1. CDR3 length equals 17 residues. Germline CDR1 is SNHLY and CDR2 is FYNNEI. The junction had 16 bases not matched to a gene; V was cut back by 6 bases and J by 5 bases. In nucleotides, the CDR3 is TGTGCCAGCAGCCTGAGTCTCTCTTGGGGGACAGATCAGCCCCAGCATTTT. Amino acids: CASSLSLSWGTDQPQHF.

V is TRBV28 and J is TRBJ2-7; unclear D gene. In germline, CDR1 is MDHEN, CDR2 SYDVKM. With 3 bases removed from V and 2 bases from J, the gap between germline ends came to 8 bases. CDR3 length: 13 amino acids. The CDR3 here is CASSFRVAYEQYF. CDR3 nucleotides: TGTGCCAGCAGTTTTCGGGTCGCCTACGAGCAGTACTTC.

Turning to this clone: An end of the junction does not agree with germline; a read error may underlie this. Other nucleotide sequences in the sample specify the same CDR3. V usage is TRBV2 and J usage is TRBJ1-6; 7 nucleotides agree with TRBD1. Germline V CDR1 and CDR2: SNHLY, FYNNEI. The CDR3 is made up of 14 amino acids. In nucleotides, the CDR3 is TGTGCCAGCAGCCCCGGGACAGAGAATTCCCCCCTCCACTTT. As protein: CASSPGTENSPLHF.

The chain combines TRBV13 with TRBJ2-1; no reliable D call. CDR1 and CDR2 from the germline V gene are PRHDT and FYEKMQ (reference sequence). This CDR3 is built from 15 residues. Trimming stripped 5 bases from V and 0 bases from J, with 11 bases between. Written as DNA, the CDR3 is TGTGCCAGCAGCCTAACTATGAGCTCCTACAATGAGCAGTTCTTC. This gives the protein CASSLTMSSYNEQFF.

In this sample, this clone turned up once. The rearrangement uses TRBV5-1 and TRBJ1-2, with 11 positions matching TRBD1. The CDR3 extends over 17 amino acids. J lost 9 bases, V lost 1 base, and 14 bases had no gene match. Looked up from germline, CDR1 is SGHRS and CDR2 is YFSETQ. The CDR3 sequence: CASSLNGQGAVLGSYTF. In DNA, the CDR3 is TGCGCCAGCAGCTTGAACGGACAGGGGGCCGTTTTAGGGAGCTACACCTTC.

The V call is TRBV4-3, the J call TRBJ2-7; 7 bases match TRBD1. From germline, CDR1 is LGHNA and CDR2 YSLEER. This CDR3 is 16 amino acids long. The J segment lost 0 bases and the V segment lost 8 bases, leaving 13 bases of the junction unmatched. CDR3 sequence (DNA): TGCGCCAGCTTCTCCCAGGCCCGACAGGGCTCCTACGAGCAGTACTTC. Residues: CASFSQARQGSYEQYF.

This chain uses TRBV19 with TRBJ2-2; 11 bases are a match to TRBD1. V was pared by 3 bases and J by 7 bases, with 7 bases of the junction left unmatched. Germline assignment: CDR1 LNHDA and CDR2 SQIVND (reference sequence). The CDR3 runs 16 residues. This CDR3 reads CASSIGTGGILGELFF. The CDR3 nucleotides are TGTGCCAGTAGTATTGGGACAGGGGGTATTCTCGGGGAGCTGTTTTTT.

The V call is TRBV11-2, the J call TRBJ2-5; 12 nucleotides agree with TRBD2. In germline, CDR1 is SGHAT, CDR2 FQNNGV. The CDR3 is 14 amino acids. The trim removed 4 bases at V and 3 bases at J, leaving 0 bases unmatched. The CDR3 DNA reads TGTGCCAGCAGCTGGACTAGCGGGGAAGAGACCCAGTACTTC. Amino acid sequence: CASSWTSGEETQYF.

The genes are TRBV4-2 and TRBJ1-6, with D possibly matching TRBD1 (6 bases). V was clipped by 0 bases and J by 7 bases, with 10 bases between them. The germline V gene has CDR1 LGHNA and CDR2 YNFKEQ. The CDR3 sequence is 15 residues long. The CDR3 region is CASSQDPGDNSPLHF. DNA of the CDR3: TGTGCCAGCAGCCAAGATCCAGGGGACAATTCACCCCTCCACTTT.

This chain connects TRBV2 to TRBJ2-1, with 9 bases aligning to TRBD2. The CDR3 extends over 16 amino acids. V lost 6 bases to trimming and J lost 8 bases; unmatched junction nucleotides: 14. The germline V gene has CDR1 SNHLY and CDR2 FYNNEI. The chain's CDR3 is CASRLIAGVEWHEQFF. DNA of the CDR3: TGTGCCAGCAGACTCATAGCGGGAGTTGAGTGGCATGAGCAGTTCTTC.

V and J are TRBV10-1 and TRBJ1-2; perhaps TRBD1 as D (5 bases). Germline CDR1 and CDR2: WNHNN and SYGVQD (reference sequence). Trimming left V 1 base short and J 2 bases short, with 14 bases between. The CDR3 is made up of 16 amino acids. For the CDR3, the DNA is TGCGCCAGCAGTGAGTTATCTGGGGACTTCAACTATGGCTACACCTTC. Its protein product is CASSELSGDFNYGYTF.

To note about this clone: Germline and junction disagree at one end, which may indicate a read error. The chain combines TRBV5-1 with TRBJ1-2, with 8 positions matching TRBD1. There are 16 residues in the CDR3. Per germline, CDR1 SGHRS and CDR2 YFSETQ. The CDR3 is CASSLGQGFSHYGYPF. The CDR3 DNA is TGCGCCAGCAGCTTGGGACAGGGGTTTTCCCATTATGGCTACCCCTTC.

With respect to this clone: A junction boundary mismatches the germline segment, possibly from a read error. V gene TRBV2 combines with J gene TRBJ1-5; possibly TRBD1 for D (6 bases). Germline-derived CDR1 and CDR2 are SNHLY and FYNNEI. The CDR3 contains 19 residues. CDR3 bases: TGTGCCAGCAGTGTGAAGGGCAGGGGAATTAGGCTTAGCCATCAGCCCCAGCATTTT. Translating gives CASSVKGRGIRLSHQPQHF. The full variable domain, in which reference TRBV2 and TRBJ1-5 provide the parts outside the CDR3, is EPEVTQTPSHQVTQMGQEVILRCVPISNHLYFYWYRQILGQKVEFLVSFYNNEISEKSEIFDDQFSVERPDGSNFTLKIRSTKLEDSAMYFCASSVKGRGIRLSHQPQHFGDGTRLSIL.

The V call is TRBV12-5, the J call TRBJ1-6, with TRBD1 matching 9 bases. This CDR3 spans 17 amino acids. Trimming took 5 bases from V and 10 from J; bases not matched to a gene: 15. From germline, CDR1 is LGHNT and CDR2 FRNRAP. The CDR3 spells CASGAPGTGNGHSPLHF. DNA of the CDR3: TGTGCTAGTGGTGCTCCCGGGACAGGGAACGGTCACTCACCCCTCCACTTT.

The chain has TRBV28 and TRBJ2-7, with 15 bases fitting TRBD2. The CDR3 length is 15 residues. Germline CDR1 reads MDHEN; CDR2 reads SYDVKM. Trimming at V came to 6 bases and at J to 7 bases, leaving 7 bases not matched to a gene. CDR3 sequence reads: CASSLGLAGGGEQYF. CDR3 in DNA: TGTGCCAGCAGCTTAGGACTAGCGGGAGGGGGTGAGCAGTACTTC.

This chain links TRBV28 with TRBJ1-4; D ambiguous. The CDR3 is made up of 17 amino acids. The ends were cut back, 4 bases at V and 0 bases at J, with 15 bases in the middle. Germline V gene sequence: CDR1 MDHEN, CDR2 SYDVKM. The CDR3, as DNA: TGTGCCAGCAGTTCCTTCCAAACGGAGCCAACTAATGAAAAACTGTTTTTT. Residues: CASSSFQTEPTNEKLFF.

V is TRBV6-4 and J is TRBJ1-6; no firm D call. The length of the CDR3 is 15 residues. Germline loops: CDR1 MRHNA, CDR2 SNTAGT. V lost 2 bases to trimming and J lost 6 bases, with 11 bases between them. The CDR3 bases are TGTGCCAGCAGTGACAGCCCAGGCCTTAATTCACCCCTCCACTTT. As protein: CASSDSPGLNSPLHF.

The chain has TRBV28 and TRBJ1-1; D unclear. Germline CDR1 and CDR2: MDHEN and SYDVKM. The length of the CDR3 is 11 residues. V gave up 7 bases and J gave up 1 base, with 4 bases separating them. The CDR3, as DNA: TGTGCCAGCATCAGGAACACTGAAGCTTTCTTT. Translation gives CASIRNTEAFF.

The V gene is TRBV18, the J gene TRBJ2-7, with 12 bases matching TRBD2. The junction had 5 bases not matched to a gene; V was cut back by 6 bases and J by 2 bases. Germline assignment: CDR1 KGHSH and CDR2 LQKENI. CDR3 length: 15 residues. CDR3 sequence (DNA): TGTGCCAGCTCTCCCACTAGCGGGAGGACCTACGAGCAGTACTTC. This gives the protein CASSPTSGRTYEQYF.

The chain uses TRBV7-2 and TRBJ1-5, with D possibly TRBD1 on 5 matching bases. The CDR3 is made up of 17 amino acids. Germline values: CDR1 SGHTA, CDR2 FQGNSA. The V and J ends lost 2 bases and 4 bases respectively, with 18 bases between them. This chain's CDR3 is CASSLFDVGRGNQPQHF. The CDR3 DNA follows: TGTGCCAGCAGCTTATTTGATGTCGGAAGGGGAAATCAGCCCCAGCATTTT. Complete variable domain (other parts from reference TRBV7-2 and TRBJ1-5): GAGVSQSPSNKVTEKGKDVELRCDPISGHTALYWYRQSLGQGLEFLIYFQGNSAPDKSGLPSDRFSAERTGGSVSTLTIQRTQQEDSAVYLCASSLFDVGRGNQPQHFGDGTRLSIL.

This clone was counted once. The chain combines TRBV28 with TRBJ2-1; D unclear. The CDR3 extends over 13 amino acids. Germline CDR1 is MDHEN and CDR2 is SYDVKM. Trimming left V 6 bases short and J 8 bases short, with 14 bases between. The CDR3 region has the DNA TGTGCCAGCAGACCTCAACATGCGGATGAGCAGTTCTTC. It codes for CASRPQHADEQFF.

This clone came up once. Other DNA sequences from this sample encode an identical CDR3 as well. The chain has TRBV30 and TRBJ1-1; 8 nucleotides agree with TRBD1. Germline assignment: CDR1 GTSNPN and CDR2 SVGIG (reference sequence). The J segment lost 4 bases and the V segment lost 2 bases, leaving 6 bases of the junction unmatched. This CDR3 is 14 amino acids long. CDR3 protein: CAWSKQGEVTEAFF. The CDR3 bases are TGTGCCTGGAGTAAACAGGGGGAGGTCACTGAAGCTTTCTTT.